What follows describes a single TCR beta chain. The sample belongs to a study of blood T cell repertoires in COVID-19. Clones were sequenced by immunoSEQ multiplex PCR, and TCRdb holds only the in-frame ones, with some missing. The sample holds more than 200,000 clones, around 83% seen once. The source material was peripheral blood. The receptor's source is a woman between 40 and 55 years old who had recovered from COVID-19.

CDR3 amino acids: CAWSGVAAEAFF. CDR3 coding DNA: TGTGCCTGGAGTGGAGTTGCCGCTGAAGCTTTCTTT. The rearrangement uses TRBV30 and TRBJ1-1; unclear D gene. This CDR3 has 12 amino acids. Per the germline V gene, CDR1 is GTSNPN and CDR2 is SVGIG (reference sequence). V lost 1 base to trimming and J lost 6 bases, with 9 bases between them.